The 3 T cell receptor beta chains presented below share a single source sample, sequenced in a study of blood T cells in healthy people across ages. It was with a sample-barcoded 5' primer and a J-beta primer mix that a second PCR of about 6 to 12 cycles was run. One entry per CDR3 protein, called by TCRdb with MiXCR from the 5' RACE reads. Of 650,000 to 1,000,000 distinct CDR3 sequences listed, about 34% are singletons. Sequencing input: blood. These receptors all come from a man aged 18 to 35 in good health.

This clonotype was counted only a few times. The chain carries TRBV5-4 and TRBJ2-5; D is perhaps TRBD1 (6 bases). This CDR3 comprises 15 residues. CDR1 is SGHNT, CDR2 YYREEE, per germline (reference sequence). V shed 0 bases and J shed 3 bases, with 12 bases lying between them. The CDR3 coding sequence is TGTGCCAGCAGCTTGGACAGGGCAGTAAAAGAGACCCAGTACTTC. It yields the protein CASSLDRAVKETQYF.

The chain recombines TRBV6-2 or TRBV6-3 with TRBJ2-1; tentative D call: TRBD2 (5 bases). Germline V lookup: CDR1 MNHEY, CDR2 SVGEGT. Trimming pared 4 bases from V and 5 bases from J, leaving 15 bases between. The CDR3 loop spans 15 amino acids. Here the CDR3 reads CASSWVERENNEQFF. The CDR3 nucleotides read TGTGCCAGCAGTTGGGTGGAACGGGAAAACAATGAGCAGTTCTTC.

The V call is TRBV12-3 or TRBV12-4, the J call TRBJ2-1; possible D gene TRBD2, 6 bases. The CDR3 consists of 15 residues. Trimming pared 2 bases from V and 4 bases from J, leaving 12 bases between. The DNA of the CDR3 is TGTGCCAGCAGTTTAACGGCGGGGCGGTACAATGAGCAGTTCTTC. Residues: CASSLTAGRYNEQFF.